This TCR beta chain was captured by sequencing in a study of radiotherapy plus CTLA-4 blockade in lung cancer. Libraries were prepared by immunoSEQ multiplex PCR; TCRdb keeps only in-frame clonotypes and omits some of them. The table has some 41,000 clones, roughly 67% seen once. Germline CDR1 and CDR2: SGHRS and YFSETQ. This CDR3 is built from 15 residues. With 0 bases clipped from V and 2 bases from J, the junction kept 3 bases outside the gene matches. The TCR was taken from a human donor with non-small cell lung cancer who had a partial response to radiotherapy plus ipilimumab. The chain has TRBV5-1 and TRBJ2-7; the match to TRBD2 covers 9 bases. Sequenced here: peripheral blood, sampled from a patient treated with radiotherapy plus ipilimumab. CDR3 residues: CASSLDGGRAYEQYF. The CDR3 DNA reads as TGCGCCAGCAGCTTGGACGGCGGGAGGGCCTACGAGCAGTACTTC.